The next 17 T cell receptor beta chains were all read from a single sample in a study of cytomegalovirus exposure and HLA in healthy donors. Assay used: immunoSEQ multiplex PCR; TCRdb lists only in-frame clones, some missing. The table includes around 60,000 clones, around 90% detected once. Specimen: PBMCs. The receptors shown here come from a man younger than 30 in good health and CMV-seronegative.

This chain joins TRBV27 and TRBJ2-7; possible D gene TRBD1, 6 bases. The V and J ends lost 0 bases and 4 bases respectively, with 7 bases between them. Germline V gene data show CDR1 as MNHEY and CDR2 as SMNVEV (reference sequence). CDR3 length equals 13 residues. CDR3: CASSLSRGYEQYF. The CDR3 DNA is TGTGCCAGCAGTTTATCAAGGGGGTACGAGCAGTACTTC.

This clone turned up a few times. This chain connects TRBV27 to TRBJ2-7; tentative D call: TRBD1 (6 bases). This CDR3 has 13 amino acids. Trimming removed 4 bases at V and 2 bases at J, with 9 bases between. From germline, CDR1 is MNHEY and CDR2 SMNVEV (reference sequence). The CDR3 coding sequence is TGTGCCAGCAGTTCCCGACAGGCCTACGAGCAGTACTTC. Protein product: CASSSRQAYEQYF.

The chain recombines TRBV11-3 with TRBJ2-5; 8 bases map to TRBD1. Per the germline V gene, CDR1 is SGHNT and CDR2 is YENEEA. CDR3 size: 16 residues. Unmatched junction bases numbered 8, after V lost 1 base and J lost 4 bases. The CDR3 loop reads CASSLVYQGAGETQYF. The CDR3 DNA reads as TGTGCCAGCAGCTTAGTCTACCAGGGGGCGGGAGAGACCCAGTACTTC.

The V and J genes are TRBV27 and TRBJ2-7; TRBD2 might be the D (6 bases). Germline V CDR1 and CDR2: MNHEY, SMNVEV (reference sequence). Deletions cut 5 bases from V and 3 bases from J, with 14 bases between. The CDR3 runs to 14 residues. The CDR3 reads CASSISGGLYEQYF. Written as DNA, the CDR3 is TGTGCCAGCAGTATCTCTGGAGGGCTCTACGAGCAGTACTTC.

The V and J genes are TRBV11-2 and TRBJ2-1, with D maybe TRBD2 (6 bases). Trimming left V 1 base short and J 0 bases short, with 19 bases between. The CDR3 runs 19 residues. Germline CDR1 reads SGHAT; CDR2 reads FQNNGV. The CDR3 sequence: CASSLAVDTGTGSYNEQFF. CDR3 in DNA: TGTGCCAGCAGCTTAGCCGTAGACACCGGGACTGGCTCCTACAATGAGCAGTTCTTC.

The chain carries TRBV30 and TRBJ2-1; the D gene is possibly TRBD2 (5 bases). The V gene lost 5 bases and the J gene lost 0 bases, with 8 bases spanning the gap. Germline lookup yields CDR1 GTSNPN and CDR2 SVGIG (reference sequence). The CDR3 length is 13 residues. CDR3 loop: CAWGGSSYNEQFF. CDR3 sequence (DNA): TGTGCCTGGGGTGGGAGCTCCTACAATGAGCAGTTCTTC.

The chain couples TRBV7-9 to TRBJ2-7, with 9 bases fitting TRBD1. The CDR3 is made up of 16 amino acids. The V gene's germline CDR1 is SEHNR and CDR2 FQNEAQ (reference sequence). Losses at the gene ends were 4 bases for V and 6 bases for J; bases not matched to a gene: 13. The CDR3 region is CASSWGVGDRDREQYF. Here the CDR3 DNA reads TGTGCCAGCAGCTGGGGGGTCGGGGACAGGGACCGCGAGCAGTACTTC.

Written as DNA, the CDR3 is TGCAGCGCCAATACAGGGGCTCCAGAGACCCAGTACTTC. Its translation is CSANTGAPETQYF. The V and J genes are TRBV29-1 and TRBJ2-5; 7 bases agree with TRBD1. The germline CDR1 and CDR2 sequences are SQVTM and ANQGSEA. With 7 bases clipped from V and 4 bases from J, the junction kept 9 bases outside the gene matches. There are 13 residues in the CDR3.

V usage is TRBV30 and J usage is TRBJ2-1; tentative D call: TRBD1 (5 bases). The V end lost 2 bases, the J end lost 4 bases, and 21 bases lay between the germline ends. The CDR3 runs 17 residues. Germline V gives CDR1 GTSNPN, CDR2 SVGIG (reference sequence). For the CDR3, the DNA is TGTGCCTGGAGTAGACCGCGCCAGGGCGTATTATACAATGAGCAGTTCTTC. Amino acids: CAWSRPRQGVLYNEQFF.

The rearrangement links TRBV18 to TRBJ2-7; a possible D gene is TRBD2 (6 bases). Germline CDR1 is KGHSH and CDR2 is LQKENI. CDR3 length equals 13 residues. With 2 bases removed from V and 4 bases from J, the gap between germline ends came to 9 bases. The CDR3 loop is CASSPGGGYEQYF. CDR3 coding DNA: TGTGCCAGCTCACCAGGGGGAGGATACGAGCAGTACTTC.

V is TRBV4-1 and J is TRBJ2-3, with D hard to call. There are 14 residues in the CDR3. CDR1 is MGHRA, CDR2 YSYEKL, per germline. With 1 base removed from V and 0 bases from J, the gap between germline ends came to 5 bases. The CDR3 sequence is CASSQVRSTDTQYF. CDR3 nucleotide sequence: TGCGCCAGCAGCCAAGTCCGGAGCACAGATACGCAGTATTTT.

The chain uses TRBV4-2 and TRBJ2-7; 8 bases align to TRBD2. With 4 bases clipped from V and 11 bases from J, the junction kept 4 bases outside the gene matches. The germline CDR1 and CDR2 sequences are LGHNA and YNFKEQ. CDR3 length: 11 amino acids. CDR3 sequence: CASSPGGEKYF. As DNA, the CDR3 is TGTGCCAGCAGCCCGGGAGGGGAGAAGTACTTC.

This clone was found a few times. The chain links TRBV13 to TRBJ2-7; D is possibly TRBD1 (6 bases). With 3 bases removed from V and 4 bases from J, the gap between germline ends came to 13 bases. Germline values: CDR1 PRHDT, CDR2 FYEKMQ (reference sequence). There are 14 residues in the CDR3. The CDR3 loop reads CASSFIVQGYEQYF. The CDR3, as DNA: TGTGCCAGCAGCTTCATAGTACAGGGTTACGAGCAGTACTTC.

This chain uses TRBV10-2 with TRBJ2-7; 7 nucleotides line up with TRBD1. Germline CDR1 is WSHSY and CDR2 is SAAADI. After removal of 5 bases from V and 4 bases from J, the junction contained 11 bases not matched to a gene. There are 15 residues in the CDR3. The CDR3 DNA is TGCGCCAGCAGTCGACAGGGCGGTGCGGGTTACGAGCAGTACTTC. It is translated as CASSRQGGAGYEQYF.

The DNA of the CDR3 is TGCGCCAGCAGCTTTTTCCGGGACAGGGCTGGCTACACCTTC. It encodes CASSFFRDRAGYTF. This rearrangement joins TRBV5-1 to TRBJ1-2; 9 nucleotides align to TRBD1. Per germline, CDR1 SGHRS and CDR2 YFSETQ. CDR3 length: 14 residues. V lost 2 bases to trimming and J lost 7 bases; unmatched junction nucleotides: 6.

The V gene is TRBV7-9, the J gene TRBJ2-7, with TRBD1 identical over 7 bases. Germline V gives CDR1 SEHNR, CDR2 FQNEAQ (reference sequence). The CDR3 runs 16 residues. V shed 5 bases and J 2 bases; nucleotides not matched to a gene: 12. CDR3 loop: CASSIGTDRYTYEQYF. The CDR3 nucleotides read TGTGCCAGCAGCATCGGGACAGACCGGTACACCTACGAGCAGTACTTC.

Here the CDR3 DNA reads TGTGCCAGCAGCTGGGGGACTAGCGGTGATACGCAGTATTTT. Encoded protein: CASSWGTSGDTQYF. The V call is TRBV7-2, the J call TRBJ2-3; 11 bases align to TRBD2. The CDR3 runs to 14 residues. Germline V lookup: CDR1 SGHTA, CDR2 FQGNSA. V gave up 4 bases and J gave up 6 bases; unmatched junction bases: 3. The complete variable domain, with remaining parts taken from reference TRBV7-2 and TRBJ2-3, reads GAGVSQSPSNKVTEKGKDVELRCDPISGHTALYWYRQSLGQGLEFLIYFQGNSAPDKSGLPSDRFSAERTGGSVSTLTIQRTQQEDSAVYLCASSWGTSGDTQYFGPGTRLTVL.